Shown below are 10 T cell receptor beta chains from a single sample sequenced in a study of T cells in Graves' hyperthyroidism and ophthalmopathy. Amplified regions were TCR beta CDR3 sequences from RNA transcripts. The HTBI primer set was used in a first-round RT-PCR of the TCR CDR3. TCRdb re-called the multiplex PCR reads with MiXCR, one entry per CDR3 protein. The sample has around 300,000 distinct CDR3 sequences; roughly 15% are singletons. What was sequenced was blood. Every receptor here comes from a woman aged 40 to 50 with Graves' hyperthyroidism.

The sample holds many counts of this clonotype. The CDR3 DNA is TGTGCCAGCCAGCTAGCGGGAAACGAGCAGTACTTC. Residues: CASQLAGNEQYF. The chain combines TRBV7-9 with TRBJ2-7; 9 bases align to TRBD2. The length of the CDR3 is 12 residues. Germline CDR1 and CDR2: SEHNR and FQNEAQ (reference sequence). Germline trimming cut 8 bases from V and 5 bases from J; bases unmatched to any gene: 4.

This clonotype was recorded a few times. The chain links TRBV10-3 to TRBJ1-1; unclear D gene. Trimming removed 0 bases from V and 8 bases from J, with 7 bases in between. Germline CDR1 and CDR2: ENHRY and SYGVKD. CDR3 size: 12 residues. As DNA, the CDR3 is TGTGCCATCAGTGAGTCGTACCAAGAAGCTTTCTTT. It yields the protein CAISESYQEAFF.

This clonotype showed up many times. The chain employs TRBV2 and TRBJ2-1, with 9 nucleotides matching TRBD1. Germline V gene sequence: CDR1 SNHLY, CDR2 FYNNEI. Trimming at V came to 2 bases and at J to 10 bases, leaving 12 bases not matched to a gene. This CDR3 contains 16 residues. CDR3 coding DNA: TGTGCCAGCAGTGAAATTCGGACAGGGGCCGCAGGAGAGCAGTTCTTC. Its translation is CASSEIRTGAAGEQFF. The variable domain in full, completed from reference TRBV2 and TRBJ2-1, reads EPEVTQTPSHQVTQMGQEVILRCVPISNHLYFYWYRQILGQKVEFLVSFYNNEISEKSEIFDDQFSVERPDGSNFTLKIRSTKLEDSAMYFCASSEIRTGAAGEQFFGPGTRLTVL.

This clonotype showed up many times. V usage is TRBV2 and J usage is TRBJ1-1; TRBD1 matches at 7 bases. V was pared by 6 bases and J by 1 base, with 2 bases of the junction left unmatched. The germline V gene has CDR1 SNHLY and CDR2 FYNNEI. This CDR3 has 13 amino acids. This CDR3 reads CASRGTENTEAFF. CDR3 bases: TGTGCCAGCAGGGGGACAGAGAACACTGAAGCTTTCTTT.

This clonotype has ten or more counts. The chain couples TRBV2 to TRBJ2-3; 7 positions agree with TRBD2. Unmatched junction bases numbered 6, after V lost 2 bases and J lost 4 bases. The CDR3 totals 15 residues. The germline V gene has CDR1 SNHLY and CDR2 FYNNEI. Written as DNA, the CDR3 is TGTGCCAGCAGTGAATCCAGCGGGACCCCAGATACGCAGTATTTT. This encodes CASSESSGTPDTQYF. The variable domain in full, with the rest retrieved from reference TRBV2 and TRBJ2-3, is EPEVTQTPSHQVTQMGQEVILRCVPISNHLYFYWYRQILGQKVEFLVSFYNNEISEKSEIFDDQFSVERPDGSNFTLKIRSTKLEDSAMYFCASSESSGTPDTQYFGPGTRLTVL.

The sample holds many counts of this clonotype. The J gene is TRBJ2-7, the V gene TRBV19, with D unclear. V shed 7 bases and J shed 3 bases, with 16 bases lying between them. This CDR3 comprises 14 residues. CDR1 and CDR2 from the germline V gene are LNHDA and SQIVND (reference sequence). The CDR3 sequence: CASKKDGHDYEQYF. The CDR3 DNA sequence: TGTGCCAGTAAAAAGGACGGGCACGACTACGAGCAGTACTTC.

The rearrangement joins TRBV4-1 to TRBJ2-5; no clear D. The V end was cut by 2 bases, the J end by 6 bases, with 10 bases between. Germline V gene lookup returns CDR1 MGHRA and CDR2 YSYEKL. This CDR3 has 13 amino acids. Here the CDR3 DNA reads TGCGCCAGCAGCCAAAGACACGAGCAGACCCAGTACTTC. This gives the protein CASSQRHEQTQYF.

This clonotype was seen many times. The chain links TRBV7-3 to TRBJ2-7, with a tentative D call TRBD2 (5 bases). CDR3 size: 15 residues. V lost 5 bases to trimming and J lost 6 bases, with 20 bases between them. Per the germline V gene, CDR1 is SGHTA and CDR2 is FQGTGA. The CDR3 protein is CASSPPPGIKLEQYF. As DNA, the CDR3 is TGTGCCAGCAGCCCACCCCCGGGGATTAAGCTCGAGCAGTACTTC. The full variable domain, rest sourced from reference TRBV7-3 and TRBJ2-7, is GAGVSQTPSNKVTEKGKYVELRCDPISGHTALYWYRQSLGQGPEFLIYFQGTGAADDSGLPNDRFFAVRPEGSVSTLKIQRTERGDSAVYLCASSPPPGIKLEQYFGPGTRLTVT.

This clonotype has a count of ten or more. The V call is TRBV2, the J call TRBJ2-7; unclear D gene. Per germline, CDR1 SNHLY and CDR2 FYNNEI. This CDR3 contains 13 residues. The V end was cut by 5 bases, the J end by 0 bases, with 8 bases between. CDR3 bases: TGTGCCAGCAGTTCCCCTAGCTCCTACGAGCAGTACTTC. Translating gives CASSSPSSYEQYF.

This clonotype has more than one count but fewer than ten. The rearrangement uses TRBV10-1 and TRBJ2-2; a possible D gene is TRBD2 (6 bases). V lost 5 bases and J lost 4, with 14 bases in between. Germline CDR1 and CDR2: WNHNN and SYGVQD (reference sequence). The CDR3 contains 15 residues. CDR3 loop: CASSRDSSSTGELFF. The CDR3, as DNA: TGCGCCAGCAGTAGGGACTCTTCCTCCACCGGGGAGCTGTTTTTT.